Following are 24 T cell receptor beta chains from one sample sequenced in a study of blood T cell repertoires in COVID-19. TCRdb's copy holds only in-frame clones and misses some; the assay was immunoSEQ multiplex PCR. The sample lists 100,000 to 110,000 clones; under 90% were seen once. The sample taken for sequencing was peripheral blood. The receptor set was obtained from a human donor in a cohort sampled during active COVID-19.

The rearrangement joins TRBV6-5 to TRBJ2-2; 7 positions agree with TRBD1. The CDR3 has 15 amino acids. The germline CDR1 and CDR2 sequences are MNHEY and SVGAGI. V was pared by 8 bases and J by 6 bases, with 12 bases of the junction left unmatched. Here the CDR3 reads CASRTGASTAGELFF. The CDR3 nucleotides read TGTGCCAGCCGCACAGGGGCCTCCACGGCCGGGGAGCTGTTTTTT.

The V and J genes are TRBV6-2 or TRBV6-3 and TRBJ2-5; 11 positions match TRBD1. The germline V gene has CDR1 MNHEY and CDR2 SVGEGT. The ends lost 2 bases at V and 7 bases at J; junction bases unmatched: 9. The CDR3 runs 16 residues. The DNA of the CDR3 is TGTGCCAGCAGTTACCTGCCCGGAGGGACAGGGGGGACCCAGTACTTC. It codes for CASSYLPGGTGGTQYF.

This chain uses TRBV6-2 or TRBV6-3 with TRBJ2-7; D is possibly TRBD2 (6 bases). CDR1 and CDR2 from the germline V gene are MNHEY and SVGEGT. Trimming cost V 2 bases and J 2 bases, with 13 bases left between them. The CDR3 is 15 amino acids. The chain's CDR3 is CASSYRSSGAYEQYF. For the CDR3, the DNA is TGTGCCAGCAGTTACAGGAGTAGCGGAGCCTACGAGCAGTACTTC.

Regarding this clone: A junction end diverges from the germline sequence, so it may reflect a read error. The chain joins TRBV19 to TRBJ2-3, with 8 nucleotides matching TRBD2. This CDR3 region has 14 residues. Germline CDR1 reads LNHDA; CDR2 reads SQIVND (reference sequence). The CDR3 coding sequence is TGTGCCAGTAGTATAGGGACTAGCATAGATACGCAGTATTTT. Translated: CASSIGTSIDTQYF.

This chain uses TRBV6-5 with TRBJ1-2; D unclear. The CDR3 is 13 amino acids. The germline CDR1 and CDR2 sequences are MNHEY and SVGAGI. Trimming took off 6 bases at V and 5 bases at J, with 13 bases between the two ends. CDR3 sequence (DNA): TGTGCCAGCAGCCCCGGACCGGGGTATGGCTACACCTTC. It encodes CASSPGPGYGYTF.

This chain joins TRBV27 and TRBJ1-1; D is uncertain. Trimming cost V 8 bases and J 5 bases, with 21 bases left between them. The germline V gene has CDR1 MNHEY and CDR2 SMNVEV (reference sequence). CDR3 length equals 15 residues. The CDR3 DNA is TGTGCCAGCCGCTCGCCAGGCCTCGGGAGTACTGAAGCTTTCTTT. This sequence encodes CASRSPGLGSTEAFF.

This clone showed up just once. The gene calls are TRBV18 and TRBJ2-7; D unresolved. Germline V gene data show CDR1 as KGHSH and CDR2 as LQKENI. The V and J ends lost 3 bases and 3 bases respectively, with 15 bases between them. This CDR3 is 15 amino acids long. The CDR3 DNA follows: TGTGCCAGCTCACCGGTAGCAACCTCGGACTACGAGCAGTACTTC. Its translation is CASSPVATSDYEQYF.

The chain has TRBV6-5 and TRBJ1-2, with TRBD1 identical over 7 bases. The germline gives CDR1 MNHEY, CDR2 SVGAGI. CDR3 size: 15 residues. The V segment lost 0 bases and the J segment 6 bases; nucleotides outside the gene matches: 7. The CDR3: CASSYSDYRGNGYTF. CDR3 sequence (DNA): TGTGCCAGCAGTTACTCCGATTACAGGGGCAATGGCTACACCTTC.

The rearrangement links TRBV6-6 to TRBJ2-6, with 7 nucleotides matching TRBD1. The V gene end was trimmed by 5 bases and the J gene end by 0 bases; junction bases not matched to a gene: 10. The germline V gene has CDR1 MNHNY and CDR2 SVGAGI (reference sequence). This CDR3 is 18 amino acids long. The CDR3 sequence is CASSLTGEKGSGANVLTF. The CDR3 DNA reads TGTGCCAGCAGTCTTACAGGGGAGAAAGGCTCTGGGGCCAACGTCCTGACTTTC.

The chain carries TRBV18 and TRBJ2-3, with TRBD1 matching 7 bases. Germline V CDR1 and CDR2: KGHSH, LQKENI. The V gene end was trimmed by 6 bases and the J gene end by 2 bases; junction bases not matched to a gene: 8. The CDR3 loop spans 15 amino acids. The CDR3 region is CASSGTVESTDTQYF. The CDR3 region has the DNA TGTGCCAGCTCCGGGACAGTAGAATCCACAGATACGCAGTATTTT.

The chain uses TRBV11-3 and TRBJ1-6; D not resolved. The CDR3 runs 13 residues. Germline CDR1 is SGHNT and CDR2 is YENEEA. The ends were cut back, 0 bases at V and 7 bases at J, with 4 bases in the middle. CDR3 region: CASSLDLNSPLHF. In nucleotides, the CDR3 is TGTGCCAGCAGCTTAGACCTGAATTCACCCCTCCACTTT.

The J gene is TRBJ1-1, the V gene TRBV11-2; no reliable D call. The germline V gene has CDR1 SGHAT and CDR2 FQNNGV. V dropped 0 bases and J dropped 0 bases, with 5 bases sitting between them. The CDR3 sequence is 14 residues long. The CDR3 region has the DNA TGTGCCAGCAGCTTAGATCAGGTGAACACTGAAGCTTTCTTT. Translated: CASSLDQVNTEAFF.

The J gene is TRBJ2-3, the V gene TRBV4-1, with 9 bases lining up with TRBD2. The CDR3 consists of 16 residues. J gave up 3 bases and V 6 bases, and 10 bases lay outside the gene matches. Germline assignment: CDR1 MGHRA and CDR2 YSYEKL. The CDR3 nucleotides are TGCGCCAGCAGTCCATTGAGCGGGAGGAAGACAGATACGCAGTATTTT. Its translation: CASSPLSGRKTDTQYF.

The DNA of the CDR3 is TGCGCCAGCAGCTCACTCGCGGCGAACACCGGGGAGCTGTTTTTT. It is translated as CASSSLAANTGELFF. The rearrangement joins TRBV5-1 to TRBJ2-2; no clear D. V lost 3 bases to trimming and J lost 0 bases, with 9 bases between them. CDR3 length: 15 residues. CDR1 is SGHRS and CDR2 is YFSETQ in the germline V gene.

V and J are TRBV6-5 and TRBJ1-2, with D perhaps matching TRBD1 (5 bases). Germline V lookup: CDR1 MNHEY, CDR2 SVGAGI. This CDR3 has 14 residues. V lost 0 bases to trimming and J lost 8 bases, with 13 bases between them. For the CDR3, the DNA is TGTGCCAGCAGTTACTCGTCAGGGATCGGGGGCTACACCTTC. This translates into CASSYSSGIGGYTF.

The rearrangement uses TRBV4-3 and TRBJ2-3, with 9 bases matching TRBD1. Germline CDR1 LGHNA, CDR2 YSLEER. CDR3 length: 15 amino acids. Trimming cost V 4 bases and J 6 bases; bases outside gene matches: 8. The CDR3 bases are TGCGCCAGCAGCCCCCAGGGGACAGGGACCGATACGCAGTATTTT. It translates to CASSPQGTGTDTQYF.

The V gene is TRBV2, the J gene TRBJ2-7, with 12 bases aligning to TRBD1. CDR3 length equals 14 residues. Germline V lookup: CDR1 SNHLY, CDR2 FYNNEI. Trimming took 4 bases from V and 6 from J; bases not matched to a gene: 4. Here the CDR3 reads CASSVGTGGAEQYF. The CDR3 DNA reads TGTGCCAGCAGTGTTGGGACAGGGGGCGCCGAGCAGTACTTC.

This clone was detected only a few times. The gene calls are TRBV18 and TRBJ1-1; 7 bases line up with TRBD1. The CDR3 is 14 residues long. Germline-derived CDR1 and CDR2 are KGHSH and LQKENI. V was pared by 6 bases and J by 8 bases, with 12 bases of the junction left unmatched. The CDR3 DNA reads as TGTGCCAGCTCCCAAACGACAGGGTCCCTCGAAGCTTTCTTT. The encoded protein is CASSQTTGSLEAFF.

This chain connects TRBV4-3 to TRBJ1-2; a possible D gene is TRBD1 (6 bases). Trimming removed 3 bases from V and 4 bases from J, with 15 bases in between. Germline lookup yields CDR1 LGHNA and CDR2 YSLEER. This CDR3 spans 15 amino acids. Here the CDR3 DNA reads TGCGCCAGCAGCCAGGGAGGGGGGGGGACCTATGGCTACACCTTC. Translation gives CASSQGGGGTYGYTF.

This rearrangement joins TRBV15 to TRBJ2-1; D call uncertain. CDR1 is LNHNV, CDR2 YYDKDF, per germline (reference sequence). CDR3 length: 11 residues. The V end lost 6 bases, the J end lost 2 bases, and 2 bases lay between the germline ends. The CDR3 bases are TGTGCCACCAGTACCTACAATGAGCAGTTCTTC. Translation: CATSTYNEQFF.

This clone was seen only a few times. The sample carries other DNA sequences with the same CDR3. This rearrangement joins TRBV19 to TRBJ1-2, with 7 nucleotides matching TRBD1. Per germline, CDR1 LNHDA and CDR2 SQIVND (reference sequence). The ends lost 6 bases at V and 7 bases at J; junction bases unmatched: 8. The length of the CDR3 is 13 residues. Here the CDR3 reads CASSQQGRSGYTF. The DNA for the CDR3 is TGTGCCAGTAGCCAACAGGGGAGAAGTGGCTACACCTTC. The variable domain in full, with the rest retrieved from reference TRBV19 and TRBJ1-2, is DGGITQSPKYLFRKEGQNVTLSCEQNLNHDAMYWYRQDPGQGLRLIYYSQIVNDFQKGDIAEGYSVSREKKESFPLTVTSAQKNPTAFYLCASSQQGRSGYTFGSGTRLTVV.

V and J are TRBV3-1 (or the pseudogene TRBV3-2) and TRBJ1-6, with 8 bases aligning to TRBD1. This CDR3 has 14 amino acids. V was clipped by 6 bases and J by 4 bases; unmatched bases: 2. The germline gives CDR1 LGHDT, CDR2 YNNKEL (reference sequence). This CDR3 reads CASRGTGYNSPLHF. In DNA form, the CDR3 reads TGTGCCAGCAGGGGGACAGGTTATAATTCACCCCTCCACTTT.

The rearrangement links TRBV5-4 to TRBJ2-2; 7 bases match TRBD1. The germline V gene encodes CDR1 SGHNT and CDR2 YYREEE (reference sequence). V trimming: 0 bases; J trimming: 3 bases; junction bases outside the gene matches: 5. This CDR3 has 16 residues. The CDR3 region has the DNA TGTGCCAGCAGCTTGGATCCTACAGGGGACACCGGGGAGCTGTTTTTT. Translated, it gives CASSLDPTGDTGELFF.

This chain uses TRBV6-2 or TRBV6-3 with TRBJ1-5; possibly TRBD1 for D (5 bases). Per germline, CDR1 MNHEY and CDR2 SVGEGT. Between the trimmed V and J ends, which lost 5 bases and 1 base, there was a span of 12 bases. The CDR3 spans 15 residues. The CDR3 DNA sequence: TGTGCCAGCAGTCCCACAGGAATAAGCAATCAGCCCCAGCATTTT. It encodes CASSPTGISNQPQHF.